This T cell receptor (beta chain) emerged from a study of T cells in Graves' hyperthyroidism and ophthalmopathy. Study observations and caveats: Ophthalmopathy was told apart from stable hyperthyroidism by a 13 V-J model. Expanded thyroid clonotypes (above 0.001) were mostly also found in blood. The model made its ophthalmopathy prediction, and onset followed a median roughly six months later.

Diagnosis rested on symptoms, serum thyroxine and TRAb, thyroid ultrasound, and orbital computed tomography. Points on this clonotype: Antigen unknown.

Researchers took RNA transcripts and amplified the TCR beta CDR3 regions from them. Primed by the HTBI set, a first-round RT-PCR was run on the TCR CDR3. From the multiplex PCR reads, TCRdb called clonotypes with MiXCR, one entry per CDR3 protein. The sample shows about 380,000 distinct CDR3 sequences, roughly 20% of them seen only once. The origin of this receptor is a young man with Graves' ophthalmopathy. The sequenced sample consisted of blood.

The CDR3: CASSPRLPYEQYF. The CDR3 DNA reads as TGTGCCAGCTCACCGAGGCTCCCCTACGAGCAGTACTTC. J is TRBJ2-7 and V is TRBV18; D remains unclear. Trimming took 3 bases from V and 2 from J, leaving 8 bases between them. The V gene's germline CDR1 is KGHSH and CDR2 LQKENI. The CDR3 spans 13 residues.